This T cell receptor beta chain was sequenced during a study of blood T cell repertoires in COVID-19. At the level of the study: Researchers got acute and convalescent COVID-19 samples from the United States, Italy and Spain. T cells, B-cell-depleted T cells, or PBMCs provided the cDNA or gDNA that served as material.

V shed 6 bases, J shed 3 bases, and the junction held 9 bases outside the gene matches. The CDR3 is 15 residues long. Germline V gives CDR1 ENHRY, CDR2 SYGVKD. In the source study's methods: Reference gene primer amplification in the assay estimated nucleated cell counts. Some clones are missing from TCRdb's copy, which holds only in-frame ones; the method was immunoSEQ multiplex PCR. The D gene and trimming were derived from the DNA, and the V and J assignments and clone size from that table. The sample consists of about 130,000 clones, around nine tenths of them appearing once. Recruited during active infection, patients (from Seattle) were subsequently followed longitudinally.

This clonotype was obtained from a man in his fifties or sixties with COVID-19, enrolled during active disease. The sequencing sample was made of peripheral blood. This chain connects TRBV10-3 to TRBJ1-2, with 8 positions matching TRBD1. CDR3 bases: TGTGCCATCAGCCCACCGGGACAGGCCGACTATGGCTACACCTTC. This codes for CAISPPGQADYGYTF.